This T cell receptor beta chain derives from a study of cytomegalovirus exposure and HLA in healthy donors. Looking at the study overall: For the approximately 410 genotyped donors, about 81% fell within the Caucasian-associated ancestry cluster.

General study points: The study reported that TCR beta sequences accurately predicted HLA-A and HLA-B alleles in most subjects. Analyses of presence and absence presupposed an approximately uniform sequencing depth across donors. Later work found most CMV-associated TCR beta chains apparently HLA-restricted.

In regard to this clone: Its antigen is unidentified.

Researchers ran the PCR with 60 Vbeta and 13 Jbeta primers. Sequencing used immunoSEQ multiplex PCR; TCRdb keeps in-frame clones, though not all of them. The sample lists about 110,000 clones; 75% were seen once. V dropped 3 bases and J dropped 4; count of bases not matched to a gene: 9. CDR3 length: 17 amino acids. The germline CDR1 and CDR2 sequences are LNHDA and SQIVND (reference sequence). V and J are TRBV19 and TRBJ2-1; 10 bases are a match to TRBD2. This TCR was recovered from a male donor in good health and CMV-seropositive. Specimen: PBMCs. The CDR3 coding sequence is TGTGCCAGTAGTATCTTAGGACTAGCGGAGAGATACAATGAGCAGTTCTTC. It codes for CASSILGLAERYNEQFF.